The next 14 T cell receptor beta chains were all read from a single sample in a study of T cell responses to AZD1222 COVID-19 vaccine. Generated by immunoSEQ multiplex PCR, the TCRdb table keeps only in-frame clones and is missing some. The table includes about 78,000 clones, around 87% detected once. The starting material was peripheral blood, obtained on day 0 of AZD1222 vaccination. Receptors originate from an adult in good health.

This chain joins TRBV7-3 and TRBJ1-1; 7 bases align to TRBD1. The CDR3 sequence is 17 residues long. Germline CDR1 and CDR2: SGHTA and FQGTGA. J lost 6 bases, V lost 1 base, and 14 bases had no gene match. The CDR3 is CASSLKGGTAQVSEAFF. CDR3 DNA: TGTGCCAGCAGCTTAAAAGGGGGCACCGCCCAGGTGTCTGAAGCTTTCTTT.

The V and J genes are TRBV7-2 and TRBJ2-5, with a possible D match to TRBD2 (5 bases). CDR3 length equals 15 residues. Trimming stripped 5 bases from V and 0 bases from J, with 13 bases between. The germline gives CDR1 SGHTA, CDR2 FQGNSA. As DNA, the CDR3 is TGTGCCAGCAGCCCGAGTAGACTAAACCAAGAGACCCAGTACTTC. This gives the protein CASSPSRLNQETQYF.

The chain joins TRBV16 to TRBJ1-6, with D unclear. CDR3 length: 15 residues. Trimming cost V 0 bases and J 5 bases, with 8 bases left between them. Germline loops: CDR1 KGHSY, CDR2 FQNENV. CDR3 DNA sequence: TGTGCCAGCAGCCAATCCCAACTTAATAATTCACCCCTCCACTTT. This gives the protein CASSQSQLNNSPLHF.

The rearrangement links TRBV7-9 to TRBJ2-2, with D perhaps assigned TRBD1 or TRBD2 (7 bases each). The CDR3 is 19 amino acids. V was trimmed by 5 bases and J by 2 bases, leaving 24 bases between them. Germline V gene data show CDR1 as SEHNR and CDR2 as FQNEAQ (reference sequence). The DNA for the CDR3 is TGTGCCAGCAGCGGGAACAGGGGAGCACTAGCGAATAACACCGGGGAGCTGTTTTTT. It translates to CASSGNRGALANNTGELFF.

The chain joins TRBV19 to TRBJ2-7; TRBD2 matches 10 bases. J gave up 2 bases and V 0 bases, and 4 bases lay outside the gene matches. The CDR3 is made up of 16 amino acids. Germline assignment: CDR1 LNHDA and CDR2 SQIVND (reference sequence). The CDR3 region has the DNA TGTGCCAGTAGTATAGACCACACTAGCGGGACCTACGAGCAGTACTTC. Encoded protein: CASSIDHTSGTYEQYF.

The chain uses TRBV30 and TRBJ2-1; TRBD2 is a possible D gene (5 bases). CDR1 GTSNPN and CDR2 SVGIG come from the germline V gene (reference sequence). CDR3 length: 15 amino acids. Trimming shortened V by 4 bases and J by 0 bases, and 13 bases separated the two germline ends. CDR3 loop: CAWTLGSVSYNEQFF. DNA for the CDR3: TGTGCCTGGACTTTAGGGAGTGTCTCCTACAATGAGCAGTTCTTC.

The rearrangement joins TRBV11-2 to TRBJ2-1, with D possibly matching TRBD2 (6 bases). V was shortened by 1 base and J by 2 bases, with 9 bases between the two germline ends. This CDR3 comprises 15 residues. CDR1 SGHAT and CDR2 FQNNGV come from the germline V gene. In DNA form, the CDR3 reads TGTGCCAGCAGCTTAGTCGGGGGACCCTACAATGAGCAGTTCTTC. Protein: CASSLVGGPYNEQFF.

This clone was counted a few times. The rearrangement links TRBV28 to TRBJ2-7, with 8 bases that match TRBD1. V gave up 3 bases and J gave up 4 bases; unmatched junction bases: 14. The CDR3 consists of 17 residues. In germline, CDR1 is MDHEN, CDR2 SYDVKM. This CDR3 is CASSFFQGASGVYEQYF. In nucleotides, the CDR3 is TGTGCCAGCAGTTTCTTTCAGGGGGCTTCGGGAGTTTACGAGCAGTACTTC. Looking up the rest from reference TRBV28 and TRBJ2-7 gives the full variable domain: DVKVTQSSRYLVKRTGEKVFLECVQDMDHENMFWYRQDPGLGLRLIYFSYDVKMKEKGDIPEGYSVSREKKERFSLILESASTNQTSMYLCASSFFQGASGVYEQYFGPGTRLTVT.

The chain couples TRBV11-2 to TRBJ2-7, with a tentative D call TRBD2 (5 bases). V was cut by 5 bases and J by 6 bases, with 20 bases left in between. In germline, CDR1 is SGHAT, CDR2 FQNNGV. The CDR3 sequence is 15 residues long. This CDR3 is CASSPMGGSGGEQYF. Here the CDR3 DNA reads TGTGCCAGCAGCCCTATGGGTGGCTCTGGAGGCGAGCAGTACTTC.

The V call is TRBV6-5, the J call TRBJ2-1, with TRBD2 matching 11 bases. Trimming cost V 6 bases and J 4 bases; bases outside gene matches: 5. CDR1 and CDR2 from the germline V gene are MNHEY and SVGAGI. This CDR3 is built from 15 residues. The CDR3 here is CASSVLAGGYNEQFF. The CDR3 DNA reads as TGTGCCAGCAGCGTCCTAGCGGGAGGTTACAATGAGCAGTTCTTC.

The chain is built from TRBV5-8 and TRBJ1-6; tentative D call: TRBD1 (5 bases). V was pared by 4 bases and J by 9 bases, with 17 bases between. Germline V lookup: CDR1 SGHTS, CDR2 YDEGEE. The CDR3 is 15 residues long. The CDR3 DNA follows: TGTGCCAGCAGCGGAGGACAAAGGGGTGGTTCACCCCTCCACTTT. Its translation is CASSGGQRGGSPLHF.

The rearrangement uses TRBV5-1 and TRBJ1-5; D is ambiguous. The CDR3 covers 15 residues. Trimming shortened V by 2 bases and J by 0 bases, and 9 bases separated the two germline ends. The V gene's germline CDR1 is SGHRS and CDR2 YFSETQ. The DNA of the CDR3 is TGCGCCAGCAGCTTAGGAGGTTATAGCAATCAGCCCCAGCATTTT. Translation gives CASSLGGYSNQPQHF.

This chain joins TRBV7-2 and TRBJ1-1; D unclear. Germline V gives CDR1 SGHTA, CDR2 FQGNSA. V dropped 5 bases and J dropped 9 bases, with 13 bases sitting between them. This CDR3 contains 12 residues. The CDR3 DNA reads TGTGCCAGCAGCATCTTAGCCGGGAAAGCTTTCTTT. It codes for CASSILAGKAFF.

This sequence joins TRBV3-1 (or the pseudogene TRBV3-2) and TRBJ2-3; D perhaps matches TRBD2 (5 bases). The length of the CDR3 is 14 residues. In germline, CDR1 is LGHDT, CDR2 YNNKEL (reference sequence). Trimming cost V 4 bases and J 2 bases, with 10 bases left between them. CDR3 amino acids: CASSPDFSTDTQYF. In DNA form, the CDR3 reads TGTGCCAGCAGCCCGGACTTCTCCACAGATACGCAGTATTTT.